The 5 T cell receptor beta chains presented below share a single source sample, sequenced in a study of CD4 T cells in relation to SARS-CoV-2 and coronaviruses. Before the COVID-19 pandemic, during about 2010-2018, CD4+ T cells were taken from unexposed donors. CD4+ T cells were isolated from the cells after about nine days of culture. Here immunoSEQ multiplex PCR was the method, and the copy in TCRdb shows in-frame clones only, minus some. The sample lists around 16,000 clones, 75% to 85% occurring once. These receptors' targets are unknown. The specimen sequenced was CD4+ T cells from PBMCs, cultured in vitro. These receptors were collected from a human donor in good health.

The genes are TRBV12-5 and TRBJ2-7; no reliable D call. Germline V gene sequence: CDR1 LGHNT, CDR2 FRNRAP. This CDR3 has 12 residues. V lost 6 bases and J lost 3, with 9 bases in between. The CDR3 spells CASGRVDYEQYF. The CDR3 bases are TGTGCTAGTGGCCGGGTCGACTACGAGCAGTACTTC.

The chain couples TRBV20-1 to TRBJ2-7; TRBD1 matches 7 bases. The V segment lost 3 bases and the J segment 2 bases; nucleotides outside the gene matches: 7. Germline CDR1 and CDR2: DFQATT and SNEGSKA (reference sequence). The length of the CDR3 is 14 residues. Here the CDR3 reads CSASLTGTAYEQYF. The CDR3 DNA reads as TGCAGTGCTAGTCTCACCGGGACAGCCTACGAGCAGTACTTC.

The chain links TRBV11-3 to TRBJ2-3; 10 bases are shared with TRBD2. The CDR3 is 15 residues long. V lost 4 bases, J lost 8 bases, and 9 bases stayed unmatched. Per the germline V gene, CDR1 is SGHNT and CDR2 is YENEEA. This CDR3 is CASSSGLAAGGTQYF. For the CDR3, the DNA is TGTGCCAGCAGCTCCGGACTAGCGGCAGGTGGTACGCAGTATTTT.

This CDR3 reads CASSPDRGTGTYEQYF. The CDR3 region has the DNA TGTGCCAGCTCACCGGATCGAGGGACAGGGACCTACGAGCAGTACTTC. The chain has TRBV18 and TRBJ2-7; 9 bases are a match to TRBD1. Losses at the gene ends were 3 bases for V and 2 bases for J; bases not matched to a gene: 8. Germline values: CDR1 KGHSH, CDR2 LQKENI. This CDR3 comprises 16 residues.

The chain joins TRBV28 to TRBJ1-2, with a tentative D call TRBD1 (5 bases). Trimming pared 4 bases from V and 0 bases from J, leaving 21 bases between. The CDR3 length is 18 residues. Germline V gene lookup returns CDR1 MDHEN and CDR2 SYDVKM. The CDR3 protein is CASSSPQGTWGANYGYTF. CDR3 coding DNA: TGTGCCAGCAGTTCCCCCCAGGGAACGTGGGGGGCTAACTATGGCTACACCTTC.